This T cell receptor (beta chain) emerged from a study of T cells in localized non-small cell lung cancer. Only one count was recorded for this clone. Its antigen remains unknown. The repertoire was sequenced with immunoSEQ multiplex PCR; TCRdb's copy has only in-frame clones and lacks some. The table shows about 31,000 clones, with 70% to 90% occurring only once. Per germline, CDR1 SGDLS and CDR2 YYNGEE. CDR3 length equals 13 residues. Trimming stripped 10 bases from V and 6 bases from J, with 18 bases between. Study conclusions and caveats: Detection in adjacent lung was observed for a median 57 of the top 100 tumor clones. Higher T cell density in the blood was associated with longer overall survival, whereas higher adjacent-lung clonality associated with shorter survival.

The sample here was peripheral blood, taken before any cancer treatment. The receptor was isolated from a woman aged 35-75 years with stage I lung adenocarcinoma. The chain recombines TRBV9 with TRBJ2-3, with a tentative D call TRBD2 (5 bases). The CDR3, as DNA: TGTGCCGCTTCAGCCTCTGGCGGGGATACGCAGTATTTT. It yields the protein CAASASGGDTQYF. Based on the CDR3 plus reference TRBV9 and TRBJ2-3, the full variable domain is DSGVTQTPKHLITATGQRVTLRCSPRSGDLSVYWYQQSLDQGLQFLIQYYNGEERAKGNILERFSAQQFPDLHSELNLSSLELGDSALYFCAASASGGDTQYFGPGTRLTVL.